This T cell receptor (beta chain) was profiled in a study of blood T cells in healthy people across ages. Healthy Russian Caucasian donors spanned ages about 6 to 100 years. A second PCR, run for 7 to 11 cycles, used a sample-barcoded 5' primer plus a J-beta primer mix. TCRdb fed the 5' RACE reads into MiXCR, producing one record per CDR3 protein. This sample has about 1.8 million distinct CDR3 sequences, with around half found just once. Per the germline V gene, CDR1 is LGHDT and CDR2 is YNNKEL (reference sequence). J was trimmed by 4 bases and V by 6 bases; bases with no gene match: 5. CDR3 length: 16 residues.

The V call is TRBV3-1, the J call TRBJ2-5; 16 bases map to TRBD2. The TCR sequence derives from a woman between 35 and 50 years old in good health. The source material was blood. CDR3 nucleotide sequence: TGTGCCAGCAGTCAGGGACTAGCGGGGGGGCGAGAGACCCAGTACTTC. Its protein product is CASSQGLAGGRETQYF.